This T cell receptor (beta chain) was sequenced during a study of vaccination effects on CD4 cells after COVID-19. The CDR3 spans 16 residues. Germline V gene lookup returns CDR1 ENHRY and CDR2 SYGVKD. The V and J ends lost 0 bases and 3 bases, in that order; junction bases with no gene match: 1. This table comes from immunoSEQ multiplex PCR, and its TCRdb copy is limited to in-frame clones, with some not included. This table has roughly 70,000 clones, under 85% appearing once. Expansion with viral peptide pools was applied to antigen-specific CD4+ T cells by the ViraFEST assay prior to sequencing. It was after roughly 11 days of culture that CD4+ T cells were isolated. Two doses of BNT162b2 or mRNA-1273 vaccine were administered to participants. It was with around 9.9 IU/ml IL-2 and 9.5 to 10 ug/ml peptides that 2 million to 2.5 million PBMC per well were cultured. IL-2 medium took the place of half the medium on both days 3 and 7.

On this clone itself: Antigen specificity is unknown.

The sequence derives from a human donor who received a COVID-19 vaccine. The sample consisted of CD4+ T cells from PBMCs cultured with HCoV-OC43 spike peptides, taken after COVID-19 vaccination. Specified subset: HCoV-OC43 spike overlapping peptide pool stimulation. The chain has TRBV10-3 and TRBJ2-2, with 10 bases aligning to TRBD1. The CDR3 loop reads CAISESGQGDTGELFF. CDR3 in DNA: TGTGCCATCAGTGAGTCTGGACAGGGGGACACCGGGGAGCTGTTTTTT.